This T cell receptor (beta chain) was captured in a study of blood T cells in healthy people across ages. PCR was performed a second time for roughly 7 to 12 cycles using a sample-barcoded 5' primer and a J-beta primer mix. TCRdb re-called the 5' RACE reads through MiXCR, storing one row per CDR3 protein. The table has hundreds of thousands of distinct CDR3 sequences, under 45% seen once; the top ten hold under 20%. Per individual sample, total RNA of at least 5.5 micrograms was extracted. The CDR3 has 14 amino acids. CDR1 and CDR2 (germline): SNHLY, FYNNEI. The V end was cut by 7 bases, the J end by 0 bases, with 10 bases between.

Sequenced material: blood. The rearrangement links TRBV2 to TRBJ2-4; D gene unclear. The clonotype comes from a man aged 60 to 75 in good health. CDR3: CASTQNLAKNIQYF. For the CDR3, the DNA is TGTGCCAGCACCCAAAATTTAGCCAAAAACATTCAGTACTTC. Together with reference TRBV2 and TRBJ2-4, the CDR3 gives the full variable domain: EPEVTQTPSHQVTQMGQEVILRCVPISNHLYFYWYRQILGQKVEFLVSFYNNEISEKSEIFDDQFSVERPDGSNFTLKIRSTKLEDSAMYFCASTQNLAKNIQYFGAGTRLSVL.